Listed below are T cell receptor beta chains from one sample, sequenced in a study of cytomegalovirus exposure and HLA in healthy donors. Here immunoSEQ multiplex PCR was the method, and the copy in TCRdb shows in-frame clones only, minus some. The sample includes 200,000 or so clones, approximately 80% seen only once; the top ten take under 0.25%. Sequenced sample: PBMCs. The origin of the receptors is a girl aged 2 to 10 in good health and CMV-seronegative. The CDR3 runs from the conserved cysteine through the conserved F or W. Each record gives: J gene, V gene, D gene, clone size, CDR3 length, CDR3 DNA, CDR3 protein. D genes are given only for firm matches. The listing skips clone size in some rows; elsewhere it reads once, few, many or a size class.

TRBJ1-6	TRBV6-5	TRBD1	.	15	TGTGCCAGCAGTAAGGCCGGGACAGGAAGGGCACCCCTCCACTTT	CASSKAGTGRAPLHF
TRBJ1-4	TRBV2	.	few	15	TGTGCCAGCAGGGTGATGGGGGGATCTAATGAAAAACTGTTTTTT	CASRVMGGSNEKLFF
TRBJ1-2	TRBV7-8	.	.	14	TGTGCCAGCAGCTTAGCCGCCCAGGGTCATGGCTACACCTTC	CASSLAAQGHGYTF
TRBJ1-1	TRBV5-1	.	.	14	TGCGCCAGCAGCTTGGGGTTCGAGGGCACTGAAGCTTTCTTT	CASSLGFEGTEAFF
TRBJ1-1	TRBV5-6	.	.	14	TGTGCCAGCAGCTTGGTAGGAGTGAACACTGAAGCTTTCTTT	CASSLVGVNTEAFF
TRBJ2-5	TRBV5-1	.	.	15	TGCGCCAGCAGCTTCTGGGACCGGGGGTGGGAGACCCAGTACTTC	CASSFWDRGWETQYF
TRBJ2-5	TRBV6-5	.	.	14	TGTGCCACGACGACTAGTCTCACTCAAGAGACCCAGTACTTC	CATTTSLTQETQYF
TRBJ2-7	TRBV11-2	.	.	12	TGTGCCAGCAGCCCGGGACACCACGAGCAGTACTTC	CASSPGHHEQYF
TRBJ1-3	TRBV5-6	.	.	14	TGTGCCGGACACCCTCAGGGCTCTGGAAACACCATATATTTT	CAGHPQGSGNTIYF
TRBJ2-5	TRBV27	.	.	14	TGTGCCAGCAGAAGACTTAACCGACAAGAGACCCAGTACTTC	CASRRLNRQETQYF
TRBJ1-2	TRBV15	TRBD1	.	19	TGTGCCACCAGCAGAGATCAACGGGACAGGGACTCAGCTAACTATGGCTACACCTTC	CATSRDQRDRDSANYGYTF
TRBJ2-2	TRBV9	.	.	16	TGTGCCAGCAGCGACGGCAGGGTAGGGAGGACCGGGGAGCTGTTTTTT	CASSDGRVGRTGELFF
TRBJ2-7	TRBV6-5	TRBD1	few	15	TGTGCCAGCAGTTACCCTGGACAGGGAGTGGACGAGCAGTACTTC	CASSYPGQGVDEQYF
TRBJ1-1	TRBV7-9	TRBD1	.	14	TGTGCCAGCAGCTTAGTCGACAGGGCGACTGAAGCTTTCTTT	CASSLVDRATEAFF
TRBJ2-7	TRBV30	TRBD1	once	13	TGTGCCTTCGGCCGGGACAGGTCTTACGAGCAGTACTTC	CAFGRDRSYEQYF
TRBJ1-1	TRBV6-1	TRBD1	.	14	TGTGCCAGCAGCCCTATGGGACAGGTTGGAGGAGCTTTCTTT	CASSPMGQVGGAFF
TRBJ2-5	TRBV27	.	.	13	TGTGCCAGCAGTTTTTTCGCGCAAGAGACCCAGTACTTC	CASSFFAQETQYF
TRBJ2-7	TRBV5-6	.	.	14	TGTGCCAGCAGCCTCTGGGGGGGCGGAAACGAGCAGTACTTC	CASSLWGGGNEQYF
TRBJ2-2	TRBV5-1	TRBD1	.	16	TGCGCCAGCAGCACCACGACAGGGTTGGCCACCGGGGAGCTGTTTTTT	CASSTTTGLATGELFF
TRBJ1-1	TRBV5-1	.	once	13	TGCGCCAGCAGCTTGGTAGGGGACACTGAAGCTTTCTTT	CASSLVGDTEAFF
TRBJ1-2	TRBV11-2	TRBD1	.	15	TGTGCCAGCAGCCGGCGACAGGGGAGGTCGGAAGGCTACACCTTC	CASSRRQGRSEGYTF
TRBJ2-2	TRBV4-2	TRBD2	.	20	TGTGCCAGCAGCCCCGGTGGGGCCGAAGCCTTAGCGGGGGGGCCCGGGGAGCTGTTTTTT	CASSPGGAEALAGGPGELFF
TRBJ2-6	TRBV7-9	.	few	17	TGTGCCAGCAGCGCGACAAGGGGAAGCTCTGGGGCCAACGTCCTGACTTTC	CASSATRGSSGANVLTF
TRBJ2-3	TRBV2	TRBD2	.	16	TGTGCCAGCAGGGTTACTAGCGGGGGACCCACAGATACGCAGTATTTT	CASRVTSGGPTDTQYF
TRBJ2-1	TRBV19	.	.	14	TGTGCCAGTAGTCCGCGGACAGTGTACAATGAGCAGTTCTTC	CASSPRTVYNEQFF
TRBJ2-7	TRBV27	.	.	12	TGTGCCAGCAGTCCAGGGCTGGGCGAGCAGTACTTC	CASSPGLGEQYF
TRBJ2-2	TRBV5-1	TRBD1	.	14	TGCGCCAGCTCCCCACAGGGGTCCACCGGGGAGCTGTTTTTT	CASSPQGSTGELFF
TRBJ2-7	TRBV2	.	.	11	TGTGCCAGCAGAGTAGCTTTCGAGCAGTACTTC	CASRVAFEQYF
TRBJ2-6	TRBV2	TRBD1	.	18	TGTGCCAGCAGCTCCGGGACAGGGGGTAAAACTGGGGCCAACGTCCTGACTTTC	CASSSGTGGKTGANVLTF
TRBJ2-7	TRBV19	.	few	13	TGTGCCAGTAGTATAACCAGACAGAACGAGCAGTACTTC	CASSITRQNEQYF
TRBJ2-7	TRBV5-1	.	.	15	TGCGCCAGCAGCTTGTTCCAGGGGCCCTCCTACGAGCAGTACTTC	CASSLFQGPSYEQYF
TRBJ1-1	TRBV2	TRBD1	once	16	TGTGCCAGCACCCTTGACGGACAGGGCGGGAACACTGAAGCTTTCTTT	CASTLDGQGGNTEAFF
TRBJ1-1	TRBV18	.	.	14	TGTGCCAGCTCACCCGCGGAACGCGGCACTGAAGCTTTCTTT	CASSPAERGTEAFF
TRBJ1-5	TRBV7-9	.	.	16	TGTGCCAGCAGCTTAGGTTCGGGGACTATCAATCAGCCCCAGCATTTT	CASSLGSGTINQPQHF
TRBJ1-2	TRBV5-6	.	.	13	TGTGCCAGCAGCTTGGGACAGGTTCTTGGCTACACCTTC	CASSLGQVLGYTF
TRBJ1-1	TRBV5-1	.	.	14	TGCGCCAGCAGCTTGGATTCCGTGAGCACTGAAGCTTTCTTT	CASSLDSVSTEAFF
TRBJ1-6	TRBV9	TRBD1	.	15	TGTGCCAGCAGCGTGGCGGGACAGCCTAATTCACCCCTCCACTTT	CASSVAGQPNSPLHF
TRBJ2-1	TRBV27	TRBD1	once	14	TGTGCCAGCAGTTCACTGACAGGGATGCATGAGCAGTTCTTC	CASSSLTGMHEQFF
TRBJ2-7	TRBV19	.	.	14	TGTGCCAGTAGTATCAGGGATGGATCCTACGAGCAGTACTTC	CASSIRDGSYEQYF
TRBJ1-1	TRBV7-9	.	few	14	TGTGCCAGCAGCTTAGATGCGGGGGCGGCTGAAGCTTTCTTT	CASSLDAGAAEAFF
TRBJ1-4	TRBV13	.	.	18	TGTGCCAGCAGCTTAAAAAGGCCGTTGAACAGGGAATATGAAAAACTGTTTTTT	CASSLKRPLNREYEKLFF
TRBJ2-1	TRBV18	TRBD2	.	18	TGTGCCAGCTCACCACGAACCGGGGGGACCCGCTCCTACAATGAGCAGTTCTTC	CASSPRTGGTRSYNEQFF
TRBJ1-2	TRBV6-5	TRBD1	.	13	TGTGCCAGCAGTTTCCAGGGGGCGGATGGCTACACCTTC	CASSFQGADGYTF
TRBJ1-2	TRBV5-6	.	.	13	TGTGCCAGCAGCTTGCAGGAGGGCTATGGCTACACCTTC	CASSLQEGYGYTF
TRBJ1-1	TRBV28	.	.	18	TGTGCCAGCAGTTTAGGTGTCCCTTGGGCAGAAATGAACACTGAAGCTTTCTTT	CASSLGVPWAEMNTEAFF
TRBJ2-7	TRBV6-5	.	.	13	TGTGCCAGCAGTTACCGGGACACCTACGAGCAGTACTTC	CASSYRDTYEQYF
TRBJ2-3	TRBV15	.	.	17	TGTGCCACCAGCAGAGGGGGCTTTGGAACGTCGGCAGATACGCAGTATTTT	CATSRGGFGTSADTQYF